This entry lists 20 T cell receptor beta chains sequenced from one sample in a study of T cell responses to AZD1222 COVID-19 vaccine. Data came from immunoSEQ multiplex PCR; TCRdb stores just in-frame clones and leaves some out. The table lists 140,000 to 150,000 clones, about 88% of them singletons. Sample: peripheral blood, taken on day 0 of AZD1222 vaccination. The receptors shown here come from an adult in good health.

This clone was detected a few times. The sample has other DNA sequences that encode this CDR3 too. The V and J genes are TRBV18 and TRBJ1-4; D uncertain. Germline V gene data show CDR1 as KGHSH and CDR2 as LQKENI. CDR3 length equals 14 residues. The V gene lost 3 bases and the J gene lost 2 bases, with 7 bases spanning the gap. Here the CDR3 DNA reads TGTGCCAGCTCACCCCAAGGGACTAATGAAAAACTGTTTTTT. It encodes CASSPQGTNEKLFF.

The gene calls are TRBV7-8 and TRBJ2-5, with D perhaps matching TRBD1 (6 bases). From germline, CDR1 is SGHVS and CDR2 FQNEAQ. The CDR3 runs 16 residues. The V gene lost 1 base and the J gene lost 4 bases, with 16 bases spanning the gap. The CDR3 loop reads CASSLVPGHRGETQYF. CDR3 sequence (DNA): TGTGCCAGCAGCTTAGTTCCGGGACACAGAGGAGAGACCCAGTACTTC.

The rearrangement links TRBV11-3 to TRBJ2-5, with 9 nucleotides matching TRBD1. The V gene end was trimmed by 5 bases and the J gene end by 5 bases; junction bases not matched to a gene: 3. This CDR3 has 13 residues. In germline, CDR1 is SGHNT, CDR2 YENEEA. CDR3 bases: TGTGCCAGCAGCCACAGGGGGCTGGAGACCCAGTACTTC. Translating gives CASSHRGLETQYF. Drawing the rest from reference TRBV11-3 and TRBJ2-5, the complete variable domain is EAGVVQSPRYKIIEKKQPVAFWCNPISGHNTLYWYLQNLGQGPELLIRYENEEAVDDSQLPKDRFSAERLKGVDSTLKIQPAELGDSAVYLCASSHRGLETQYFGPGTRLLVL.

The chain's CDR3 is CASSLIAVNYGYTF. CDR3 DNA: TGTGCCAGCAGTTTAATTGCCGTAAACTATGGCTACACCTTC. V is TRBV28 and J is TRBJ1-2; D remains ambiguous. Germline values: CDR1 MDHEN, CDR2 SYDVKM. Trimming removed 2 bases from V and 2 bases from J, with 9 bases in between. CDR3 length: 14 amino acids.

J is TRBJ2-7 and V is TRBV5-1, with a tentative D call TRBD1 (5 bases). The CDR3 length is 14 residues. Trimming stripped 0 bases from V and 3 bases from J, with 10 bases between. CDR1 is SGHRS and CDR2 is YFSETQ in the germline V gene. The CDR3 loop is CASSLDPDSYEQYF. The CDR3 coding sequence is TGCGCCAGCAGCTTGGACCCAGACAGCTACGAGCAGTACTTC.

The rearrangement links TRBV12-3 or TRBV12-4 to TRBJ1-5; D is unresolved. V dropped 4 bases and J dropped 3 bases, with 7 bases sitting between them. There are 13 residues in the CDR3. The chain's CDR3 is CASSSEPNQPQHF. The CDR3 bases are TGTGCCAGCAGTTCAGAACCCAATCAGCCCCAGCATTTT.

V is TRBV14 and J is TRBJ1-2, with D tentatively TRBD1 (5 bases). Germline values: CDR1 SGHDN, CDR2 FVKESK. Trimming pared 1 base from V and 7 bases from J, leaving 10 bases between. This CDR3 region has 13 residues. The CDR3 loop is CASSQAEGTGYTF. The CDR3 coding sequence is TGTGCCAGCAGCCAAGCTGAGGGGACTGGCTACACCTTC.

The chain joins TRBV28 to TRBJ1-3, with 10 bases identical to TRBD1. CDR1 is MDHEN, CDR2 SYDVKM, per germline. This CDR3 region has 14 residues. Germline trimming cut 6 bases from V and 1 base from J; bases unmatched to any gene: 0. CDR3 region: CASRGQGSGNTIYF. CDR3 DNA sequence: TGTGCCAGCAGGGGACAGGGGTCTGGAAACACCATATATTTT.

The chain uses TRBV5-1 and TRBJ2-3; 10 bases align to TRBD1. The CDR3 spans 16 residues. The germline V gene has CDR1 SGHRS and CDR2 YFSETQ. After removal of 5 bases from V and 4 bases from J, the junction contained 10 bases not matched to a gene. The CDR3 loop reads CASSTDRGLFSDTQYF. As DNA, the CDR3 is TGCGCCAGCAGTACCGACAGGGGGCTTTTTTCAGATACGCAGTATTTT. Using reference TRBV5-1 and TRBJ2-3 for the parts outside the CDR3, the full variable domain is KAGVTQTPRYLIKTRGQQVTLSCSPISGHRSVSWYQQTPGQGLQFLFEYFSETQRNKGNFPGRFSGRQFSNSRSEMNVSTLELGDSALYLCASSTDRGLFSDTQYFGPGTRLTVL.

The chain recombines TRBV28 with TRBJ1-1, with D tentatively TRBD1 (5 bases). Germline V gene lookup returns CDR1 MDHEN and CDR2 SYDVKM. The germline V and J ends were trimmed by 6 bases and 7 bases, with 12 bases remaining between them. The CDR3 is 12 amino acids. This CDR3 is CASRTTAFEAFF. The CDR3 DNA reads TGTGCCAGCAGGACGACAGCCTTTGAAGCTTTCTTT.

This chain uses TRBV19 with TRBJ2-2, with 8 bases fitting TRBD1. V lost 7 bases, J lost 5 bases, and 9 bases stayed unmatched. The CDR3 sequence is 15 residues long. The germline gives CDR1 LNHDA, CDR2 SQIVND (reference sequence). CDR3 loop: CASTRVRDRTGELFF. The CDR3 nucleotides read TGTGCCAGTACTAGGGTTCGGGACAGGACCGGGGAGCTGTTTTTT.

The CDR3 DNA follows: TGTGCCAGCAGTTATTCGGCGCTCAATAATGGCTACACCTTC. Residues: CASSYSALNNGYTF. The rearrangement uses TRBV6-5 and TRBJ1-2; D not certain. CDR1 is MNHEY and CDR2 is SVGAGI in the germline V gene. The CDR3 is 14 amino acids. Trimming left V 3 bases short and J 6 bases short, with 14 bases between.

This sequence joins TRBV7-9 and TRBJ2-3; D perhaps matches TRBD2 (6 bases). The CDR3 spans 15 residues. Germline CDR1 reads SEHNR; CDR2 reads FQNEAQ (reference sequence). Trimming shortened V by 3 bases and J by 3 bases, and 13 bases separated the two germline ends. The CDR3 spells CASSFGAGETDTQYF. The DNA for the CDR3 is TGTGCCAGCAGCTTCGGAGCGGGCGAGACAGATACGCAGTATTTT.

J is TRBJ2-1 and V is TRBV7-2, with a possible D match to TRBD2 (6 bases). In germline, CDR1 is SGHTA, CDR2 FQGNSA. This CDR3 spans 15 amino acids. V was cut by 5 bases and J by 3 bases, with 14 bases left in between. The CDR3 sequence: CASSRDSMLYNEQFF. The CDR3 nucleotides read TGTGCCAGCAGCCGGGACTCAATGCTCTACAATGAGCAGTTCTTC. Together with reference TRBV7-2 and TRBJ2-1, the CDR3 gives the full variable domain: GAGVSQSPSNKVTEKGKDVELRCDPISGHTALYWYRQSLGQGLEFLIYFQGNSAPDKSGLPSDRFSAERTGGSVSTLTIQRTQQEDSAVYLCASSRDSMLYNEQFFGPGTRLTVL.

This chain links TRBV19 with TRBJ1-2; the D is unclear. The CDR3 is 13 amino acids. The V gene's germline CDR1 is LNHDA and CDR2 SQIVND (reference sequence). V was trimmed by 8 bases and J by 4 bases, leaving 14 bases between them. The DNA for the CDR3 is TGTGCCAGTGTTGCGGCAGGTAGCTATGGCTACACCTTC. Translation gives CASVAAGSYGYTF.

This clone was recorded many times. The CDR3, as DNA: TGTGCCACCAGCACGTCCCCCGGGGCTGGGGCCAACGTCCTGACTTTC. Protein product: CATSTSPGAGANVLTF. The rearrangement uses TRBV15 and TRBJ2-6, with D possibly TRBD2 on 5 matching bases. Germline CDR1 is LNHNV and CDR2 is YYDKDF (reference sequence). The length of the CDR3 is 16 residues. V was cut by 4 bases and J by 2 bases, with 12 bases left in between.

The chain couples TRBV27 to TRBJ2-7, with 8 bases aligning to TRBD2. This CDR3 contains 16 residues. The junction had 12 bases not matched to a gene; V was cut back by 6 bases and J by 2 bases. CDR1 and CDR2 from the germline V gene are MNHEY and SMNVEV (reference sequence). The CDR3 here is CASRDRGLAATYEQYF. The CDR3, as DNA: TGTGCCAGCAGAGATCGCGGACTAGCCGCTACCTACGAGCAGTACTTC.

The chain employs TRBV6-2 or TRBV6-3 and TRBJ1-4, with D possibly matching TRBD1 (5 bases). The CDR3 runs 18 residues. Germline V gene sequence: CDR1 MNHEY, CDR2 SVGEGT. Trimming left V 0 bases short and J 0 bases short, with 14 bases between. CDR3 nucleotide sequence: TGTGCCAGCAGTTACTCAGGATCGGGGGTTGCAACTAATGAAAAACTGTTTTTT. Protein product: CASSYSGSGVATNEKLFF.

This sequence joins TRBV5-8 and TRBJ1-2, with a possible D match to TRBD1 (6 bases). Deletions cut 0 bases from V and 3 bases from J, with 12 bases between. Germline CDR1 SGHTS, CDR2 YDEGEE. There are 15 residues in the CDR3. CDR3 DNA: TGTGCCAGCAGCTTGGCACAGGGCATGGACTATGGCTACACCTTC. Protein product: CASSLAQGMDYGYTF.

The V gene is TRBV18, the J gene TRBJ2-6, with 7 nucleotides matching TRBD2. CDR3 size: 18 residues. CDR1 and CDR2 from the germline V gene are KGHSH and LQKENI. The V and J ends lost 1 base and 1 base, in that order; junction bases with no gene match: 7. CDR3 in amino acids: CASSPLVAGDSGANVLTF. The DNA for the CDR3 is TGTGCCAGCTCACCACTTGTTGCGGGGGATTCTGGGGCCAACGTCCTGACTTTC.